This T cell receptor beta chain was captured by sequencing in a study of cytomegalovirus exposure and HLA in healthy donors. The germline CDR1 and CDR2 sequences are LNHNV and YYDKDF (reference sequence). V was trimmed by 5 bases and J by 2 bases, leaving 18 bases between them. The CDR3 contains 17 residues. Findings and caveats of the study: For most TCR beta V segments, an earlier analysis put the productive rate at about 90% or about 30% of the time. Later on, an analysis showed TCR association rates differing by HLA locus, with DRB1 the most and HLA-C the fewest. CMV serostatus was the sole immune exposure data available.

About this clone: Its antigen is not known.

The primer mix had 60 Vbeta and 13 Jbeta primers. The assay was immunoSEQ multiplex PCR, and TCRdb's table has in-frame clones only and misses some. Listed are approximately 120,000 clones; less than 3.5% falls within the top ten. Source material: PBMCs. The V call is TRBV15, the J call TRBJ2-2, with a tentative D call TRBD2 (6 bases). This sequence was found in a man aged 25 to 40 in good health and CMV-seronegative. DNA of the CDR3: TGTGCCACCAGCCCTCACCGACTAGTAATAAACACCGGGGAGCTGTTTTTT. It codes for CATSPHRLVINTGELFF.